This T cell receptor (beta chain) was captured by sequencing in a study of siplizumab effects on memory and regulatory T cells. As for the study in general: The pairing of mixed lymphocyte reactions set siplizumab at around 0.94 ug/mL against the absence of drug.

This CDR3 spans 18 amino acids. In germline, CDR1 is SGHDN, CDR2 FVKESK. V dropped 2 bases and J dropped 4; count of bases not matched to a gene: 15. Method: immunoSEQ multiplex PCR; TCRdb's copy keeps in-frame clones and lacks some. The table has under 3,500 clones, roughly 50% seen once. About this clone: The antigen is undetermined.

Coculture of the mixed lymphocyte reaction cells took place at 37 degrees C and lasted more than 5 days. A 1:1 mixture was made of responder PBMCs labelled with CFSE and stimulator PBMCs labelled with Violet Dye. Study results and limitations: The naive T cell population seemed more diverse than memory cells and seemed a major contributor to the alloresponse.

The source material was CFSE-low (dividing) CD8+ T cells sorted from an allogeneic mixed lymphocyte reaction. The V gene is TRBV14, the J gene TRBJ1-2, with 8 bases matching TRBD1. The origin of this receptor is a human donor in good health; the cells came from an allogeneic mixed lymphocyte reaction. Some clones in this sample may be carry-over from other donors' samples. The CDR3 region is CASSQFGQGQEASYGYTF. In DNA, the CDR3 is TGTGCCAGCAGCCAATTTGGACAGGGACAAGAAGCTTCCTATGGCTACACCTTC.